These 7 T cell receptor beta chains came from one sample sequenced in a study of blood T cell repertoires in COVID-19. Sequencing used immunoSEQ multiplex PCR; TCRdb keeps in-frame clones, though not all of them. The table has 250,000 to 300,000 clones, 75% to 90% seen once. Sequenced sample: PBMCs or T cells enriched from blood (not recorded which). The receptors were gathered from a woman in her thirties or forties who had recovered from COVID-19.

The chain combines TRBV7-9 with TRBJ1-5, with D unclear. The CDR3 covers 16 residues. Germline V gene data show CDR1 as SEHNR and CDR2 as FQNEAQ (reference sequence). The V and J ends lost 4 bases and 4 bases respectively, with 17 bases between them. The CDR3 sequence: CASSSSTYTVNQPQHF. CDR3 nucleotide sequence: TGTGCCAGCAGCTCTTCCACTTATACAGTGAATCAGCCCCAGCATTTT.

The gene calls are TRBV19 and TRBJ1-4; 10 positions match TRBD1. The CDR3 is 15 residues long. The germline V gene has CDR1 LNHDA and CDR2 SQIVND (reference sequence). The trim removed 5 bases at V and 7 bases at J, leaving 7 bases unmatched. CDR3 sequence reads: CASSLWTGGSEKLFF. CDR3 nucleotides: TGTGCCAGTAGTCTCTGGACAGGGGGAAGTGAAAAACTGTTTTTT.

The gene calls are TRBV19 and TRBJ1-2; D call uncertain. V was trimmed by 5 bases and J by 2 bases, leaving 6 bases between them. Germline V gene data show CDR1 as LNHDA and CDR2 as SQIVND (reference sequence). The CDR3 runs to 12 residues. The CDR3 coding sequence is TGTGCCAGTAGTGAGGAAAACTATGGCTACACCTTC. Translation: CASSEENYGYTF.

This clone has more than one count but fewer than ten. The gene calls are TRBV2 and TRBJ2-7, with D tentatively TRBD2 (5 bases). Germline V gene data show CDR1 as SNHLY and CDR2 as FYNNEI. CDR3 length: 13 residues. The germline V and J ends were trimmed by 8 bases and 7 bases, with 18 bases remaining between them. CDR3 sequence reads: CASRDSSDGEQYF. The CDR3 DNA reads TGTGCCAGCCGGGATTCCTCCGACGGGGAGCAGTACTTC.

This CDR3 reads CASGAWNYGYTF. CDR3 nucleotides: TGTGCTAGTGGTGCGTGGAACTATGGCTACACCTTC. This chain joins TRBV7-9 and TRBJ1-2; D gene unclear. Germline V CDR1 and CDR2: SEHNR, FQNEAQ (reference sequence). The CDR3 covers 12 residues.

The gene calls are TRBV5-1 and TRBJ2-3; 9 bases agree with TRBD2. Germline-derived CDR1 and CDR2 are SGHRS and YFSETQ. V dropped 4 bases and J dropped 3; count of bases not matched to a gene: 6. The CDR3 spans 15 residues. The CDR3, as DNA: TGCGCCAGCAGCAAGGGCCTAGCGGGAACAGATACGCAGTATTTT. Encoded protein: CASSKGLAGTDTQYF.

The chain carries TRBV5-8 and TRBJ1-2, with 7 positions matching TRBD1. V lost 5 bases and J lost 9; bases outside the gene matches: 7. This CDR3 has 12 amino acids. Germline V gene data show CDR1 as SGHTS and CDR2 as YDEGEE. CDR3 sequence (DNA): TGTGCCAGCAGTTTGCAGGGGGATAGCTACACCTTC. Amino acid sequence: CASSLQGDSYTF.